The T cell receptor (beta chain) under discussion was sequenced for a study of blood T cell repertoires in COVID-19. Across the study: Sources were T cells, B-cell-depleted T cells, or PBMCs; the material itself was cDNA or gDNA.

In the study's own analysis: Amplified reference gene primers provided the basis for estimating nucleated cell counts. Sequencing used immunoSEQ multiplex PCR; TCRdb keeps in-frame clones, though not all of them. That table supplies the V and J calls and clone size; D and trimming were determined from the DNA. The sample has about 170,000 clones; about 86% are singletons. Germline CDR1 is SGHTA and CDR2 is FQGNSA. The V end was cut by 5 bases, the J end by 7 bases, with 15 bases between. The CDR3 consists of 13 residues. This chain links TRBV7-2 with TRBJ2-7; weak D call: TRBD1 (6 bases). The clonotype originates from a woman older than 75 in a cohort sampled during active or convalescent COVID-19. Sequencing was performed on peripheral blood. CDR3 region: CASSKTGPWEQYF. As DNA, the CDR3 is TGTGCCAGCAGCAAGACAGGTCCGTGGGAGCAGTACTTC.